The clone carrying this TCR beta chain was found once. This specimen comes from a study of blood T cell repertoires in COVID-19. The overall study: Acute and convalescent COVID-19 samples came from the United States, Italy and Spain. The analysed material was cDNA or gDNA that came from T cells, B-cell-depleted T cells, or PBMCs.

Source study methods: Amplification of reference gene primers was used by the study to estimate nucleated cell counts. The assay was immunoSEQ multiplex PCR, and TCRdb's table has in-frame clones only and misses some. That table is the source of V, J and clone size, and D and trimming were worked out from the DNA. The table lists under 85,000 clones, around four fifths of them singletons, with 35% to 50% in the top ten. V trimming: 5 bases; J trimming: 0 bases; junction bases outside the gene matches: 9. The germline gives CDR1 LNHDA, CDR2 SQIVND (reference sequence). The CDR3 contains 17 residues. Sequencing input: peripheral blood. This chain uses TRBV19 with TRBJ1-3; 8 bases are shared with TRBD1. The sequence was obtained from a human donor in a cohort sampled during active COVID-19. CDR3 amino acids: CASSFRWDRSSGNTIYF. The DNA for the CDR3 is TGTGCCAGTAGTTTCAGGTGGGACAGGAGCTCTGGAAACACCATATATTTT. Variable domain in full (rest from reference TRBV19 and TRBJ1-3): DGGITQSPKYLFRKEGQNVTLSCEQNLNHDAMYWYRQDPGQGLRLIYYSQIVNDFQKGDIAEGYSVSREKKESFPLTVTSAQKNPTAFYLCASSFRWDRSSGNTIYFGEGSWLTVV.